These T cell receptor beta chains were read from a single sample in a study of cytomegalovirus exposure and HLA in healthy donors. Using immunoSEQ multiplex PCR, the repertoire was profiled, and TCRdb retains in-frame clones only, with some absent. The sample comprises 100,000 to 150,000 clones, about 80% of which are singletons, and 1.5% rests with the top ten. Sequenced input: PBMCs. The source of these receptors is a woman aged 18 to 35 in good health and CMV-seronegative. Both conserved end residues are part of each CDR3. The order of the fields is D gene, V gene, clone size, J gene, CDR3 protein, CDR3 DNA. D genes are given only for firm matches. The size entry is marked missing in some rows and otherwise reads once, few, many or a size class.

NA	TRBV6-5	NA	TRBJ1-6	CASTRGYNSPLHF	TGTGCCAGCACCCGAGGCTATAATTCACCCCTCCACTTT
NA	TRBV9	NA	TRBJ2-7	CASSVAQDSVSEQYF	TGTGCCAGCAGCGTAGCTCAGGACTCCGTAAGCGAGCAGTACTTC
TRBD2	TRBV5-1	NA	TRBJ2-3	CASSPRLARYADTQYF	TGCGCCAGCAGCCCAAGACTAGCGAGGTACGCAGATACGCAGTATTTT
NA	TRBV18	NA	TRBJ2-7	CASSPKIENEQYF	TGTGCCAGCTCACCAAAGATCGAAAACGAGCAGTACTTC
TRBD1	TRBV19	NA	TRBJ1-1	CASMAERAGGLNTEAFF	TGTGCCAGTATGGCGGAGCGGGCAGGGGGCCTTAACACTGAAGCTTTCTTT
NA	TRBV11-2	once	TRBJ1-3	CASSRTRASGNTIYF	TGTGCCAGCAGCCGGACGAGGGCGAGTGGAAACACCATATATTTT
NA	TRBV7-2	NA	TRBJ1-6	CASSLDTYSPLHF	TGTGCCAGCAGCTTGGACACCTATTCACCCCTCCACTTT
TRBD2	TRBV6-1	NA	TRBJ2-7	CASCIGLAGPYEQYF	TGTGCCAGTTGCATAGGACTAGCGGGACCATACGAGCAGTACTTC
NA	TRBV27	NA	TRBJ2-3	CASSFVTGFGADTQYF	TGTGCCAGCAGTTTCGTAACAGGGTTTGGGGCAGATACGCAGTATTTT
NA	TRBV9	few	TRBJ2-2	CASSVGRVHGELFF	TGTGCCAGCAGCGTAGGGAGGGTACACGGGGAGCTGTTTTTT
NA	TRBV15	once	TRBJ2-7	CATSRESGDSGYEQYF	TGTGCCACCAGCAGAGAATCAGGTGATTCCGGATACGAGCAGTACTTC
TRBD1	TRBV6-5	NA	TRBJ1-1	CASKSRTGLTEAFF	TGTGCCAGCAAGTCTAGGACAGGGCTCACTGAAGCTTTCTTT
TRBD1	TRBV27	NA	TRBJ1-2	CASSSRRTGLDGYTF	TGTGCCAGCAGTTCTCGCCGGACAGGCTTAGATGGCTACACCTTC
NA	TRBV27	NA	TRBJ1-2	CASSFGGQFDYTF	TGTGCCAGCAGTTTTGGGGGCCAATTTGACTACACCTTC
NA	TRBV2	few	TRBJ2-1	CASSERRDVNEQFF	TGTGCCAGCAGTGAAAGGAGGGATGTCAATGAGCAGTTCTTC
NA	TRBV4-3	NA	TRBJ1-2	CASSQDLNSPGYTF	TGCGCCAGCAGCCAAGATCTTAACAGCCCGGGCTACACCTTC
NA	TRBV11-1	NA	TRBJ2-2	CASSLGINRAGELFF	TGTGCCAGCAGCTTAGGGATTAACAGGGCCGGGGAGCTGTTTTTT